This T cell receptor beta chain comes out of a study of blood T cell repertoires in COVID-19. Study-wide context: Acute and convalescent COVID-19 specimens originated in the United States, Italy and Spain.

Germline CDR1 and CDR2: LNHDA and SQIVND (reference sequence). The CDR3 is 16 residues long. V shed 2 bases and J shed 0 bases, with 8 bases lying between them. Some clones are missing from TCRdb's copy, which holds only in-frame ones; the method was immunoSEQ multiplex PCR. The sample has roughly 200,000 clones; approximately 85% are singletons. The origin of this receptor is a man in his forties who had recovered from COVID-19. The chain joins TRBV19 to TRBJ1-6; perhaps TRBD1 as D (6 bases). The sample taken for sequencing was PBMCs or T cells enriched from blood (not recorded which). Here the CDR3 DNA reads TGTGCCAGTAGTATACGCAGGGGCTCCTATAATTCACCCCTCCACTTT. Protein sequence: CASSIRRGSYNSPLHF.